These 16 T cell receptor beta chains share one sample of origin, sequenced in a study of cytomegalovirus exposure and HLA in healthy donors. The data were produced by immunoSEQ multiplex PCR, yet TCRdb's version contains in-frame clones alone and is incomplete. The repertoire holds around 200,000 clones, with 80% to 90% as singletons. The source material was PBMCs. These receptor sequences come from a woman between 25 and 40 years old in good health and CMV-seronegative.

V usage is TRBV4-1 and J usage is TRBJ2-3, with D unresolved. Trimming shortened V by 4 bases and J by 3 bases, and 11 bases separated the two germline ends. The CDR3 has 14 amino acids. The germline CDR1 and CDR2 sequences are MGHRA and YSYEKL. The CDR3 region is CASSLRVGTDTQYF. The CDR3 DNA is TGCGCCAGCAGCCTCCGGGTCGGTACAGATACGCAGTATTTT.

This clone has a handful of counts. The chain has TRBV5-1 and TRBJ2-7, with unresolved D. Germline lookup yields CDR1 SGHRS and CDR2 YFSETQ. This CDR3 contains 14 residues. The V end lost 1 base, the J end lost 0 bases, and 8 bases lay between the germline ends. CDR3 loop: CASSLFGSSYEQYF. The DNA of the CDR3 is TGCGCCAGCAGCTTGTTTGGTAGCTCCTACGAGCAGTACTTC. Supplemented by reference TRBV5-1 and TRBJ2-7, the full variable domain reads KAGVTQTPRYLIKTRGQQVTLSCSPISGHRSVSWYQQTPGQGLQFLFEYFSETQRNKGNFPGRFSGRQFSNSRSEMNVSTLELGDSALYLCASSLFGSSYEQYFGPGTRLTVT.

The chain uses TRBV6-1 and TRBJ2-1, with 11 bases fitting TRBD1. Per the germline V gene, CDR1 is MNHNS and CDR2 is SASEGT. CDR3 length: 15 amino acids. Trimming at V came to 4 bases and at J to 7 bases, leaving 6 bases not matched to a gene. The DNA for the CDR3 is TGTGCCAGCAGTGTTCTCGGACAGGGGGCTAATGAGCAGTTCTTC. This gives the protein CASSVLGQGANEQFF.

V gene TRBV4-1 combines with J gene TRBJ1-5; the D gene is possibly TRBD1 (5 bases). Germline V CDR1 and CDR2: MGHRA, YSYEKL. Trimming removed 0 bases from V and 2 bases from J, with 8 bases in between. This CDR3 is 15 amino acids long. The chain's CDR3 is CASSQDSRGNQPQHF. The CDR3 DNA reads as TGCGCCAGCAGCCAAGATAGCAGGGGCAATCAGCCCCAGCATTTT.

The chain combines TRBV11-2 with TRBJ2-2; 10 bases are a match to TRBD2. J lost 5 bases, V lost 5 bases, and 11 bases had no gene match. Germline V gene sequence: CDR1 SGHAT, CDR2 FQNNGV. CDR3 length: 17 amino acids. The CDR3 protein is CASSPDSGGAWTGELFF. In DNA, the CDR3 is TGTGCCAGCAGCCCCGACAGCGGGGGGGCTTGGACCGGGGAGCTGTTTTTT.

The gene calls are TRBV30 and TRBJ2-1; 9 bases match TRBD1. Germline trimming cut 0 bases from V and 10 bases from J; bases unmatched to any gene: 4. CDR3 length equals 13 residues. The germline gives CDR1 GTSNPN, CDR2 SVGIG (reference sequence). DNA of the CDR3: TGTGCCTGGAGTGTATCCGGGACAGGGGAGCAGTTCTTC. Protein product: CAWSVSGTGEQFF. The variable domain in full, completed from reference TRBV30 and TRBJ2-1, reads SQTIHQWPATLVQPVGSPLSLECTVEGTSNPNLYWYRQAAGRGLQLLFYSVGIGQISSEVPQNLSASRPQDRQFILSSKKLLLSDSGFYLCAWSVSGTGEQFFGPGTRLTVL.

V and J are TRBV19 and TRBJ1-5; D not certain. The germline CDR1 and CDR2 sequences are LNHDA and SQIVND (reference sequence). This CDR3 comprises 14 residues. V was clipped by 7 bases and J by 2 bases, with 12 bases between them. The CDR3 DNA reads TGTGCCAGTAACCTTCAGAGGGGCAATCAGCCCCAGCATTTT. Translating gives CASNLQRGNQPQHF. The full variable domain, in which reference TRBV19 and TRBJ1-5 provide the parts outside the CDR3, is DGGITQSPKYLFRKEGQNVTLSCEQNLNHDAMYWYRQDPGQGLRLIYYSQIVNDFQKGDIAEGYSVSREKKESFPLTVTSAQKNPTAFYLCASNLQRGNQPQHFGDGTRLSIL.

The chain employs TRBV30 and TRBJ1-4, with D perhaps TRBD1 (5 bases). V was cut by 4 bases and J by 5 bases, with 17 bases left in between. CDR1 and CDR2 (germline): GTSNPN, SVGIG (reference sequence). The CDR3 is made up of 15 amino acids. The CDR3 DNA reads TGTGCCTGGAATCTAGGGGCAGGTGGGAATGAAAAACTGTTTTTT. As protein: CAWNLGAGGNEKLFF.

The gene calls are TRBV5-1 and TRBJ2-2; D gene unclear. From germline, CDR1 is SGHRS and CDR2 YFSETQ. With 4 bases removed from V and 7 bases from J, the gap between germline ends came to 17 bases. The CDR3 covers 15 residues. In DNA, the CDR3 is TGCGCCAGCAGCCCCCTCGTCAACACGGGCGGGGAGCTGTTTTTT. Amino acids: CASSPLVNTGGELFF.

V gene TRBV29-1 combines with J gene TRBJ2-7, with 9 bases identical to TRBD2. V shed 4 bases, J shed 4 bases, and the junction held 5 bases outside the gene matches. This CDR3 is 13 amino acids long. The V gene's germline CDR1 is SQVTM and CDR2 ANQGSEA. CDR3 sequence (DNA): TGCAGCGTTGTGAGGGCGGGAGGGTACGAGCAGTACTTC. Protein product: CSVVRAGGYEQYF.

The V and J genes are TRBV5-1 and TRBJ1-4; possible D gene TRBD1, 6 bases. Germline CDR1 SGHRS, CDR2 YFSETQ. CDR3 size: 15 residues. The DNA of the CDR3 is TGCGGCTCCAGCTGGGAAGGGGGTACTAATGAAAAACTGTTTTTT. This encodes CGSSWEGGTNEKLFF.

This sequence joins TRBV6-1 and TRBJ2-7; 9 bases align to TRBD1. V was pared by 0 bases and J by 3 bases, with 6 bases of the junction left unmatched. The V gene's germline CDR1 is MNHNS and CDR2 SASEGT. The CDR3 sequence is 16 residues long. DNA for the CDR3: TGTGCCAGCAGTGAAGCCGAGGGACAGGGTTTCTACGAGCAGTACTTC. Encoded protein: CASSEAEGQGFYEQYF.

The chain couples TRBV27 to TRBJ2-5; 8 positions match TRBD1. The CDR3 loop spans 15 amino acids. Trimming at V came to 2 bases and at J to 5 bases, leaving 7 bases not matched to a gene. The germline V gene encodes CDR1 MNHEY and CDR2 SMNVEV (reference sequence). As DNA, the CDR3 is TGTGCCAGCAGTTTAAGGACAGGGCTTCGGGAGACCCAGTACTTC. This translates into CASSLRTGLRETQYF.

The V gene is TRBV2, the J gene TRBJ1-4; D is unresolved. Trimming stripped 4 bases from V and 5 bases from J, with 17 bases between. From germline, CDR1 is SNHLY and CDR2 FYNNEI. The CDR3 has 16 residues. In DNA, the CDR3 is TGTGCCAGCAGTGCCCCCACCCAGGAATCAAATGAAAAACTGTTTTTT. This gives the protein CASSAPTQESNEKLFF.

V and J are TRBV7-9 and TRBJ1-1; TRBD1 is a possible D gene (6 bases). Looked up from germline, CDR1 is SEHNR and CDR2 is FQNEAQ (reference sequence). CDR3 size: 17 residues. Trimming stripped 1 base from V and 7 bases from J, with 22 bases between. The CDR3 coding sequence is TGTGCCAGCAGCTTAGTCTGGGGGCCCCCCCTCCTTCTTGAAGCTTTCTTT. It codes for CASSLVWGPPLLLEAFF.

The chain carries TRBV29-1 and TRBJ2-2; 9 bases match TRBD1. The germline V gene encodes CDR1 SQVTM and CDR2 ANQGSEA. The V gene end was trimmed by 5 bases and the J gene end by 3 bases; junction bases not matched to a gene: 10. The CDR3 covers 16 residues. The CDR3 reads CSVIYRDREYTGELFF. CDR3 bases: TGCAGCGTTATCTACCGGGACAGGGAATACACCGGGGAGCTGTTTTTT.